The 6 T cell receptor beta chains in this list originate from one sample, sequenced in a study of T cell responses to AZD1222 COVID-19 vaccine. Using immunoSEQ multiplex PCR, the repertoire was profiled, and TCRdb retains in-frame clones only, with some absent. This table has about 140,000 clones, around 90% appearing once. The input for sequencing was peripheral blood, taken on day 0 of AZD1222 vaccination. These receptors were collected from an adult in good health.

This clone showed up just once. This chain uses TRBV5-4 with TRBJ2-2, with D perhaps TRBD1 (6 bases). V lost 4 bases and J lost 1, with 17 bases in between. The germline CDR1 and CDR2 sequences are SGHNT and YYREEE (reference sequence). The CDR3 runs to 17 residues. CDR3 nucleotides: TGTGCCAGCAGCGAAGAACCGGCACAGGGGAACACCGGGGAGCTGTTTTTT. Its protein product is CASSEEPAQGNTGELFF.

This clone has only one observation. The genes are TRBV4-3 and TRBJ2-1; TRBD1 aligns across 8 bases. Trimming cost V 1 base and J 3 bases; bases outside gene matches: 5. The CDR3 loop spans 16 amino acids. CDR1 is LGHNA and CDR2 is YSLEER in the germline V gene. The CDR3 DNA reads as TGCGCCAGCAGCCAAGGTTGGACAGGGAGCTACAATGAGCAGTTCTTC. Translation gives CASSQGWTGSYNEQFF.

The count of this clone is one. The chain is built from TRBV12-5 and TRBJ2-2, with TRBD1 identical over 7 bases. V dropped 5 bases and J dropped 4; count of bases not matched to a gene: 7. This CDR3 has 15 amino acids. The germline V gene has CDR1 LGHNT and CDR2 FRNRAP. The CDR3 region has the DNA TGTGCTAGTGGTAAGGGGGACAGAGGCACCGGGGAGCTGTTTTTT. It encodes CASGKGDRGTGELFF.

This clone was observed once. The chain combines TRBV4-3 with TRBJ1-5; the D gene is possibly TRBD1 (5 bases). V was trimmed by 0 bases and J by 2 bases, leaving 11 bases between them. This CDR3 contains 16 residues. Germline loops: CDR1 LGHNA, CDR2 YSLEER. Written as DNA, the CDR3 is TGCGCCAGCAGCCAAGATAGCGGGGGGGGCAATCAGCCCCAGCATTTT. The encoded protein is CASSQDSGGGNQPQHF.

V usage is TRBV27 and J usage is TRBJ1-5; the D is unclear. The CDR3 is made up of 15 amino acids. Per the germline V gene, CDR1 is MNHEY and CDR2 is SMNVEV (reference sequence). The V end lost 5 bases, the J end lost 2 bases, and 13 bases lay between the germline ends. CDR3 amino acids: CASSPGWSGNQPQHF. The CDR3 region has the DNA TGTGCCAGCAGTCCGGGGTGGTCGGGCAATCAGCCCCAGCATTTT.

The CDR3 nucleotides are TGTGCCAGCAGCTTTCTGAGCGGTCCCACAGATACGCAGTATTTT. Its protein product is CASSFLSGPTDTQYF. V and J are TRBV5-6 and TRBJ2-3, with TRBD2 as a possible D gene (5 bases). Between the trimmed V and J ends, which lost 2 bases and 2 bases, there was a span of 12 bases. Germline V gives CDR1 SGHDT, CDR2 YYEEEE. The CDR3 has 15 residues. Complete variable domain (other parts from reference TRBV5-6 and TRBJ2-3): DAGVTQSPTHLIKTRGQQVTLRCSPKSGHDTVSWYQQALGQGPQFIFQYYEEEERQRGNFPDRFSGHQFPNYSSELNVNALLLGDSALYLCASSFLSGPTDTQYFGPGTRLTVL.